This passage covers 31 T cell receptor beta chains from one sample sequenced in a study of blood T cell repertoires in COVID-19 (dated by TCRdb to the early 2020s). Library generation was performed with the immunoSEQ multiplex PCR assay. What TCRdb holds here is the immuneACCESS table cut down to in-frame rearrangements. Part of the clones is not present; checked against another copy, under half of the missing clones reflect an unresolved V gene, and the others are unexplained. The sample contains a few hundred thousand clones, 75% to 85% of them found a single time. Roughly 13% of the sample is taken by the ten largest. The specimen was peripheral blood. The receptors stem from a human donor in a cohort sampled during active COVID-19.

The chain combines TRBV27 with TRBJ2-3; 14 bases agree with TRBD2. Germline V lookup: CDR1 MNHEY, CDR2 SMNVEV (reference sequence). This CDR3 is 15 amino acids long. J gave up 5 bases and V 3 bases, and 1 base lay outside the gene matches. CDR3 in DNA: TGTGCCAGCAGTTTCGGGACTAGCGGGGGAGATACGCAGTATTTT. Translation gives CASSFGTSGGDTQYF.

The chain is built from TRBV5-4 and TRBJ1-1; 7 bases align to TRBD1. Germline V gene data show CDR1 as SGHNT and CDR2 as YYREEE (reference sequence). V lost 4 bases, J lost 3 bases, and 9 bases stayed unmatched. CDR3 length: 15 residues. CDR3 nucleotide sequence: TGTGCCAGCAGCCTAAAGACAGGGTGGGACACTGAAGCTTTCTTT. Translated: CASSLKTGWDTEAFF.

The genes are TRBV5-6 and TRBJ1-1; the D gene is possibly TRBD1 (5 bases). The germline CDR1 and CDR2 sequences are SGHDT and YYEEEE. Trimming cost V 4 bases and J 0 bases, with 19 bases left between them. This CDR3 spans 17 amino acids. The CDR3, as DNA: TGTGCCAGCAGCCCCCTGAACAGGATCCTATTGAACACTGAAGCTTTCTTT. Translated: CASSPLNRILLNTEAFF.

The table lists this clone with many counts. CDR3 DNA: TGTGCCAGTAGTATAGGCGGGGCTGGCAATCAGCCCCAGCATTTT. Its translation is CASSIGGAGNQPQHF. This chain joins TRBV19 and TRBJ1-5; weak D call: TRBD1 (5 bases). The germline V gene encodes CDR1 LNHDA and CDR2 SQIVND (reference sequence). This CDR3 has 15 residues. V shed 1 base and J shed 2 bases, with 9 bases lying between them.

At least ten counts were recorded for this clone. The V call is TRBV19, the J call TRBJ1-2; 8 bases are a match to TRBD1. Germline assignment: CDR1 LNHDA and CDR2 SQIVND (reference sequence). The V segment lost 6 bases and the J segment 8 bases; nucleotides outside the gene matches: 11. The CDR3 runs 14 residues. The CDR3: CASRGRQGAFGYTF. The CDR3 bases are TGTGCCAGTAGAGGGCGGCAGGGGGCTTTCGGCTACACCTTC.

The rearrangement joins TRBV5-1 to TRBJ2-3; weak D call: TRBD2 (6 bases). V dropped 8 bases and J dropped 1 base, with 17 bases sitting between them. Germline CDR1 reads SGHRS; CDR2 reads YFSETQ. The CDR3 length is 15 residues. The CDR3 region is CASYSGLSGTDTQYF. The CDR3 DNA reads as TGCGCCAGTTATAGCGGCCTATCGGGCACAGATACGCAGTATTTT.

This chain joins TRBV7-6 and TRBJ2-5, with 8 bases aligning to TRBD1. This CDR3 region has 14 residues. V was clipped by 5 bases and J by 3 bases; unmatched bases: 5. The germline V gene encodes CDR1 SGHVS and CDR2 FNYEAQ. DNA for the CDR3: TGTGCCAGCAGCCCGCCGGGACAGGAAGAGACCCAGTACTTC. Translation: CASSPPGQEETQYF. The whole variable domain, filled in from reference TRBV7-6 and TRBJ2-5, reads GAGVSQSPRYKVTKRGQDVALRCDPISGHVSLYWYRQALGQGPEFLTYFNYEAQQDKSGLPNDRFSAERPEGSISTLTIQRTEQRDSAMYRCASSPPGQEETQYFGPGTRLLVL.

The chain has TRBV30 and TRBJ2-1, with TRBD1 matching 9 bases. The CDR3 is 14 residues long. Germline loops: CDR1 GTSNPN, CDR2 SVGIG (reference sequence). The ends lost 2 bases at V and 9 bases at J; junction bases unmatched: 8. The CDR3 protein is CAWSSGQGFTEQFF. In nucleotides, the CDR3 is TGTGCCTGGAGTTCGGGACAGGGCTTTACTGAGCAGTTCTTC. Full variable domain (missing parts from reference TRBV30 and TRBJ2-1): SQTIHQWPATLVQPVGSPLSLECTVEGTSNPNLYWYRQAAGRGLQLLFYSVGIGQISSEVPQNLSASRPQDRQFILSSKKLLLSDSGFYLCAWSSGQGFTEQFFGPGTRLTVL.

The CDR3 DNA follows: TGTGCCAGCAGCTTGGATTCAGGACAGCCTAACTATGGCTACACCTTC. Residues: CASSLDSGQPNYGYTF. The rearrangement links TRBV11-1 to TRBJ1-2, with D possibly being TRBD1 (6 bases). CDR3 size: 16 residues. The V gene's germline CDR1 is SGHAT and CDR2 FQDESV (reference sequence). V was cut by 3 bases and J by 0 bases, with 14 bases left in between.

V gene TRBV28 combines with J gene TRBJ1-4; D is unresolved. The ends were cut back, 10 bases at V and 5 bases at J, with 17 bases in the middle. Looked up from germline, CDR1 is MDHEN and CDR2 is SYDVKM. This CDR3 region has 14 residues. CDR3 region: CATYHGLRNEKLFF. The CDR3 nucleotides are TGTGCCACCTACCATGGGCTACGAAATGAAAAACTGTTTTTT.

The chain has TRBV7-2 and TRBJ2-3; TRBD1 aligns across 12 bases. This CDR3 spans 18 amino acids. Germline CDR1 SGHTA, CDR2 FQGNSA. V shed 7 bases and J 4 bases; nucleotides not matched to a gene: 15. This chain's CDR3 is CASNQRLRDRGQSDTQYF. CDR3 bases: TGTGCCAGCAACCAAAGGCTCCGGGACAGGGGGCAGTCAGATACGCAGTATTTT.

The chain combines TRBV6-1 with TRBJ2-2; a possible D gene is TRBD1 (7 bases). Germline CDR1 is MNHNS and CDR2 is SASEGT. The CDR3 is 15 amino acids. V lost 3 bases, J lost 4 bases, and 12 bases lay in between. The CDR3 sequence is CASSDGTAGTGELFF. DNA of the CDR3: TGTGCCAGCAGTGATGGGACAGCGGGCACCGGGGAGCTGTTTTTT.

The chain employs TRBV11-1 and TRBJ1-1; D call uncertain. Trimming took off 10 bases at V and 8 bases at J, with 20 bases between the two ends. Germline values: CDR1 SGHAT, CDR2 FQDESV (reference sequence). The CDR3 runs 13 residues. The CDR3 DNA follows: TGTGCCACAAAAACCGAATGGGGAGTCGAAGCTTTCTTT. It encodes CATKTEWGVEAFF.

The chain recombines TRBV7-2 with TRBJ2-3, with D perhaps matching TRBD2 (6 bases). In germline, CDR1 is SGHTA, CDR2 FQGNSA. The CDR3 sequence is 17 residues long. V lost 1 base and J 1 base, leaving 15 bases between the germline ends. The CDR3 sequence is CASSLGPGLGGTDTQYF. Here the CDR3 DNA reads TGTGCCAGCAGCTTAGGTCCGGGACTGGGGGGCACAGATACGCAGTATTTT. The full variable domain, with the rest looked up from reference TRBV7-2 and TRBJ2-3, is GAGVSQSPSNKVTEKGKDVELRCDPISGHTALYWYRQSLGQGLEFLIYFQGNSAPDKSGLPSDRFSAERTGGSVSTLTIQRTQQEDSAVYLCASSLGPGLGGTDTQYFGPGTRLTVL.

The J gene is TRBJ1-1, the V gene TRBV6-1; perhaps TRBD1 as D (6 bases). Between the trimmed V and J ends, which lost 1 base and 1 base, there was a span of 16 bases. From germline, CDR1 is MNHNS and CDR2 SASEGT. The CDR3 has 17 amino acids. CDR3 loop: CASSEVAGADSNTEAFF. CDR3 in DNA: TGTGCCAGCAGTGAAGTGGCAGGGGCCGATTCGAACACTGAAGCTTTCTTT.

Only a few counts were recorded for this clone. This chain joins TRBV28 and TRBJ1-1, with D possibly matching TRBD1 (5 bases). This CDR3 has 14 amino acids. V was cut by 5 bases and J by 4 bases, with 14 bases left in between. CDR1 and CDR2 (germline): MDHEN, SYDVKM. CDR3 sequence: CASSNRAGRTEAFF. The CDR3 DNA is TGTGCCAGCAGTAACCGGGCGGGACGCACTGAAGCTTTCTTT.

The chain employs TRBV7-9 and TRBJ2-7; 15 nucleotides line up with TRBD2. Germline loops: CDR1 SEHNR, CDR2 FQNEAQ (reference sequence). The V segment lost 5 bases and the J segment 7 bases; nucleotides outside the gene matches: 12. The CDR3 spans 17 residues. CDR3 DNA sequence: TGTGCCAGCAGCAAACCCAATTGGGGACTAGCGGGAGGAGAGCAGTACTTC. Translation: CASSKPNWGLAGGEQYF.

J is TRBJ1-6 and V is TRBV19; the D is unclear. This CDR3 contains 15 residues. V was clipped by 5 bases and J by 6 bases, with 14 bases between them. Germline lookup yields CDR1 LNHDA and CDR2 SQIVND (reference sequence). CDR3 loop: CASSGSRELNSPLHF. The CDR3 nucleotides are TGTGCCAGTAGTGGCTCGAGGGAACTTAATTCACCCCTCCACTTT.

J is TRBJ2-5 and V is TRBV7-2; 7 nucleotides line up with TRBD1. The V gene end was trimmed by 3 bases and the J gene end by 5 bases; junction bases not matched to a gene: 6. The CDR3 length is 14 residues. Germline assignment: CDR1 SGHTA and CDR2 FQGNSA. CDR3 sequence reads: CASSFEGAGETQYF. The CDR3, as DNA: TGTGCCAGCAGCTTTGAGGGGGCTGGGGAGACCCAGTACTTC.

The rearrangement joins TRBV2 to TRBJ2-5; TRBD2 matches 9 bases. Unmatched junction bases numbered 7, after V lost 6 bases and J lost 5 bases. Germline assignment: CDR1 SNHLY and CDR2 FYNNEI. CDR3 size: 14 residues. For the CDR3, the DNA is TGTGCCAGCAGGCGGGGGGGCTATCGGGAGACCCAGTACTTC. Its translation is CASRRGGYRETQYF.

The rearrangement joins TRBV25-1 to TRBJ2-7; TRBD1 agrees at 9 bases. There are 16 residues in the CDR3. The germline V gene has CDR1 MGHDK and CDR2 SYGVNS. After removal of 2 bases from V and 6 bases from J, the junction contained 11 bases not matched to a gene. The DNA for the CDR3 is TGTGCCAGCAGTGAAACAGGGGGCGGCCGATGGAGCGAGCAGTACTTC. Translation: CASSETGGGRWSEQYF.

The genes are TRBV7-3 and TRBJ2-1; TRBD1 agrees at 9 bases. Per germline, CDR1 SGHTA and CDR2 FQGTGA. This CDR3 has 17 residues. Trimming cost V 5 bases and J 8 bases; bases outside gene matches: 16. The CDR3 region is CASSGKSGTGSFYEQFF. The CDR3 nucleotides read TGTGCCAGCAGCGGAAAATCCGGGACAGGGTCCTTCTATGAGCAGTTCTTC. The variable domain in full, completed from reference TRBV7-3 and TRBJ2-1, reads GAGVSQTPSNKVTEKGKYVELRCDPISGHTALYWYRQSLGQGPEFLIYFQGTGAADDSGLPNDRFFAVRPEGSVSTLKIQRTERGDSAVYLCASSGKSGTGSFYEQFFGPGTRLTVL.

V gene TRBV30 combines with J gene TRBJ2-5; D uncertain. Per the germline V gene, CDR1 is GTSNPN and CDR2 is SVGIG (reference sequence). Trimming stripped 1 base from V and 5 bases from J, with 8 bases between. The CDR3 contains 12 residues. CDR3 sequence: CAWSASAETQYF. The DNA for the CDR3 is TGTGCCTGGAGTGCGTCCGCGGAGACCCAGTACTTC.

The V gene is TRBV18, the J gene TRBJ1-6; D possibly corresponds to TRBD1 (5 bases). From germline, CDR1 is KGHSH and CDR2 LQKENI. CDR3 size: 15 residues. Trimming pared 3 bases from V and 4 bases from J, leaving 10 bases between. In DNA, the CDR3 is TGTGCCAGCTCACCTCAGGGATCTTATAATTCACCCCTCCACTTT. Translated: CASSPQGSYNSPLHF. Supplemented by reference TRBV18 and TRBJ1-6, the full variable domain reads NAGVMQNPRHLVRRRGQEARLRCSPMKGHSHVYWYRQLPEEGLKFMVYLQKENIIDESGMPKERFSAEFPKEGPSILRIQQVVRGDSAAYFCASSPQGSYNSPLHFGNGTRLTVT.

Written as DNA, the CDR3 is TGTGCCATCAGAGAGACTAGCGGCAACACAGATACGCAGTATTTT. Translation gives CAIRETSGNTDTQYF. The rearrangement joins TRBV10-3 to TRBJ2-3, with 9 positions matching TRBD2. Germline V gene sequence: CDR1 ENHRY, CDR2 SYGVKD. The ends lost 6 bases at V and 2 bases at J; junction bases unmatched: 6. The CDR3 loop spans 15 amino acids.

This rearrangement joins TRBV27 to TRBJ1-6; D not certain. Trimming pared 2 bases from V and 9 bases from J, leaving 14 bases between. This CDR3 spans 15 amino acids. Germline V gene sequence: CDR1 MNHEY, CDR2 SMNVEV (reference sequence). DNA for the CDR3: TGTGCCAGCAGTTTAGTAAGAGACTCGAGTTCACCCCTCCACTTT. This encodes CASSLVRDSSSPLHF.

This chain connects TRBV5-4 to TRBJ1-1, with D maybe TRBD1 (6 bases). This CDR3 comprises 15 residues. V lost 2 bases, J lost 0 bases, and 11 bases lay in between. Germline lookup yields CDR1 SGHNT and CDR2 YYREEE (reference sequence). CDR3 DNA sequence: TGTGCCAGCAGCTTTCCAGGGGTTATGAACACTGAAGCTTTCTTT. Its protein product is CASSFPGVMNTEAFF.

The chain joins TRBV4-2 to TRBJ2-6; 7 bases match TRBD1. Per the germline V gene, CDR1 is LGHNA and CDR2 is YNFKEQ. The CDR3 contains 17 residues. The trim removed 0 bases at V and 2 bases at J, leaving 4 bases unmatched. CDR3 residues: CASSQDRQGAGANVLTF. In nucleotides, the CDR3 is TGTGCCAGCAGCCAAGATCGGCAGGGGGCTGGGGCCAACGTCCTGACTTTC.

The chain carries TRBV5-1 and TRBJ2-5, with 10 bases identical to TRBD1. CDR1 is SGHRS, CDR2 YFSETQ, per germline. This CDR3 is built from 16 residues. V was pared by 0 bases and J by 5 bases, with 7 bases of the junction left unmatched. The CDR3 DNA sequence: TGCGCCAGCAGCTTGGTAGGGACAGGGGAAGGTGAGACCCAGTACTTC. Translation gives CASSLVGTGEGETQYF.

The chain links TRBV3-1 (or the pseudogene TRBV3-2) to TRBJ1-2; no definite D call. V lost 0 bases and J lost 5, with 13 bases in between. Looked up from germline, CDR1 is LGHDT and CDR2 is YNNKEL (reference sequence). The CDR3 runs 15 residues. The CDR3 loop is CASSQDSAGRYGYTF. The CDR3 DNA reads as TGTGCCAGCAGCCAAGATTCGGCGGGTAGGTATGGCTACACCTTC.

This clone was counted once. The genes are TRBV6-5 and TRBJ2-3; no firm D call. CDR1 MNHEY and CDR2 SVGAGI come from the germline V gene. V was pared by 0 bases and J by 3 bases, with 4 bases between. The CDR3 has 13 amino acids. This CDR3 reads CASSYSLTDTQYF. Here the CDR3 DNA reads TGTGCCAGCAGTTACTCCCTTACAGATACGCAGTATTTT.